This T cell receptor (beta chain) was identified in a study of T cell responses to AZD1222 COVID-19 vaccine. Study background: Pooling of second doses given at about 4 or about 12 weeks was done.

There are 16 residues in the CDR3. Looked up from germline, CDR1 is MGHRA and CDR2 is YSYEKL. V dropped 6 bases and J dropped 0 bases, with 17 bases sitting between them. The assay was immunoSEQ multiplex PCR, and TCRdb's table has in-frame clones only and misses some. The sample lists about 140,000 clones, approximately 90% occurring once. The source of this sequence is an adult in good health. The sequencing used peripheral blood, collected on day 0 of AZD1222 vaccination. The chain has TRBV4-1 and TRBJ1-2, with D uncertain. The CDR3 spells CASSHPLKTANYGYTF. The CDR3 nucleotides are TGCGCCAGCAGTCACCCGTTAAAGACGGCTAACTATGGCTACACCTTC.